The rows below give T cell receptor beta chains drawn from one sample of a study of T cells in Graves' hyperthyroidism and ophthalmopathy. MiXCR was run by TCRdb on the multiplex PCR reads, yielding one entry per CDR3 protein. This table has hundreds of thousands of distinct CDR3 sequences, roughly 14% appearing once. The sample was blood. These receptors came from a woman between 40 and 50 years old with Graves' ophthalmopathy. The CDR3 runs from the conserved cysteine through the conserved F or W. The D gene is left open where the match is weak. Clone size is given for some rows only: seen once, a few or many times, or a class if the clone is expanded.

>14|many|TRBV29-1|TRBD2|TRBJ2-7
CSVLISGSFNEQYF
TGCAGCGTTTTGATTAGCGGGAGCTTCAACGAGCAGTACTTC
>16|.|TRBV6-2/TRBV6-3|TRBD2|TRBJ2-5
CASSLRLAGLRETQYF
TGTGCCAGCAGTTTAAGACTAGCGGGGTTAAGAGAGACCCAGTACTTC
>16|.|TRBV13|TRBD2|TRBJ2-7
CASSGGLADFSYEQYF
TGTGCCAGCAGCGGGGGACTAGCGGACTTCTCCTACGAGCAGTACTTC
>16|few|TRBV19|.|TRBJ2-7
CASSIDPGTATYEQYF
TGTGCCAGTAGTATAGATCCCGGGACGGCAACCTACGAGCAGTACTTC
>13|many|TRBV28|.|TRBJ1-2
CASSPTTSYGYTF
TGTGCCAGCAGCCCAACCACATCGTATGGCTACACCTTC
>15|many|TRBV27|TRBD2|TRBJ2-7
CATSPPGLAAYEQYF
TGTGCCACCAGCCCCCCGGGGCTAGCGGCATACGAGCAGTACTTC
>14|many|TRBV15|.|TRBJ2-5
CATSRVPNGETQYF
TGTGCCACCAGCAGAGTTCCTAACGGGGAGACCCAGTACTTC
>12|many|TRBV24-1|.|TRBJ2-1
CATSARANEQFF
TGTGCCACCAGTGCCAGGGCAAATGAGCAGTTCTTC
>14|few|TRBV19|.|TRBJ1-5
CATQDFFSNQPQHF
TGTGCCACCCAGGACTTCTTTAGCAATCAGCCCCAGCATTTT
>12|many|TRBV30|.|TRBJ1-1
CAWVLSGEPTFF
TGTGCCTGGGTCCTGAGTGGGGAACCGACTTTCTTT
>14|.|TRBV5-1|.|TRBJ2-7
CASSLEGGLGEQYF
TGCGCCAGCAGCTTGGAAGGGGGGCTTGGCGAGCAGTACTTC
>13|many|TRBV6-5|.|TRBJ1-1
CASSYPDRTEAFF
TGTGCCAGCAGTTATCCCGACAGGACTGAAGCTTTCTTT
>16|many|TRBV7-8|.|TRBJ2-2
CASSLGGSLTAGELFF
TGTGCCAGCAGCTTAGGGGGGAGTTTAACAGCCGGGGAGCTGTTTTTT
>13|.|TRBV7-2|.|TRBJ1-2
CASSLAKVAGYTF
TGTGCCAGCAGCTTAGCGAAGGTAGCGGGCTACACCTTC
>16|.|TRBV6-1|TRBD1|TRBJ1-1
CASSGLQTDRDTEAFF
TGTGCCAGCAGTGGGCTGCAGACGGACAGGGACACTGAAGCTTTCTTT
>13|many|TRBV20-1|.|TRBJ2-5
CSARGGGGETQYF
TGCAGTGCTAGGGGGGGAGGGGGCGAGACCCAGTACTTC
>15|many|TRBV20-1|TRBD2|TRBJ2-5
CSARPVAGGQETQYF
TGCAGTGCTAGACCCGTAGCGGGAGGCCAAGAGACCCAGTACTTC
>14|many|TRBV7-8|.|TRBJ1-1
CASSLDSPNTEAFF
TGTGCCAGCAGCTTAGACTCACCGAACACTGAAGCTTTCTTT
>14|many|TRBV6-1|TRBD1|TRBJ1-2
CASSKYGTGAGYTF
TGTGCCAGCAGTAAATACGGGACAGGGGCCGGCTACACCTTC
>17|few|TRBV6-4|TRBD2|TRBJ2-3
CASSDSPGGSGSDTQYF
TGTGCCAGCAGTGACTCCCCGGGCGGGAGTGGTTCAGATACGCAGTATTTT
>17|many|TRBV6-2/TRBV6-3|TRBD2|TRBJ2-5
CASSYLPLLADQETQYF
TGTGCCAGCAGTTACCTTCCCTTACTAGCGGATCAAGAGACCCAGTACTTC
>15|many|TRBV4-1|.|TRBJ1-2
CASSQASTENYGYTF
TGCGCCAGCAGCCAAGCTTCGACAGAAAACTATGGCTACACCTTC
>16|few|TRBV5-1|.|TRBJ2-5
CASSLAGGPQRETQYF
TGCGCCAGCAGCTTGGCCGGAGGGCCCCAGCGAGAGACCCAGTACTTC
>13|.|TRBV29-1|TRBD1|TRBJ2-7
CSVEGQGANEQYF
TGCAGCGTTGAGGGACAGGGGGCCAACGAGCAGTACTTC
>15|.|TRBV28|.|TRBJ1-5
CASSATGTSNQPQHF
TGTGCCAGCAGTGCCACCGGGACAAGCAATCAGCCCCAGCATTTT
>16|many|TRBV2|TRBD1|TRBJ1-1
CASSESTGTVNTEAFF
TGTGCCAGCAGTGAGTCGACCGGGACAGTGAACACTGAAGCTTTCTTT
>17|many|TRBV12-5|.|TRBJ2-3
CASGPSRAPRSTDTQYF
TGTGCTAGTGGCCCATCTCGTGCCCCCCGGAGCACAGATACGCAGTATTTT
>15|many|TRBV12-3/TRBV12-4|.|TRBJ2-2
CASSLRGSIGRELFF
TGTGCCAGCAGTTTACGAGGCAGCATTGGCCGGGAGCTGTTTTTT
>20|.|TRBV6-2/TRBV6-3|.|TRBJ2-3
CASSSISTVTTSTSTDTQYF
TGTGCCAGCAGTTCCATCTCTACCGTCACGACATCGACTAGCACAGATACGCAGTATTTT
>13|many|TRBV28|.|TRBJ1-3
CADGQSSGNTIYF
TGTGCCGACGGACAGAGCTCTGGAAACACCATATATTTT
>16|few|TRBV6-5|.|TRBJ2-3
CASSYSTLGPTDTQYF
TGTGCCAGCAGTTACTCGACCCTGGGGCCCACAGATACGCAGTATTTT
>14|many|TRBV7-9|.|TRBJ2-5
CASSLVGRSETQYF
TGTGCCAGCAGCTTAGTTGGGAGAAGTGAGACCCAGTACTTC
>14|many|TRBV15|TRBD1|TRBJ1-2
CATSRDRGPSGYTF
TGTGCCACCAGCAGGGACAGGGGGCCGTCAGGCTACACCTTC
>13|few|TRBV29-1|.|TRBJ2-7
CSVDMAGDYEQYF
TGCAGCGTTGATATGGCGGGCGACTACGAGCAGTACTTC
>15|many|TRBV12-5|.|TRBJ1-2
CASGAPRGAGVGYTF
TGTGCTAGTGGCGCTCCCCGAGGGGCGGGTGTAGGCTACACCTTC
>14|few|TRBV19|.|TRBJ2-7
CASSTSGDSYEQYF
TGTGCCAGTAGTACCTCAGGGGACTCCTACGAGCAGTACTTC
>13|many|TRBV12-3/TRBV12-4|.|TRBJ2-5
CASSWGEYGSQYF
TGTGCCAGCAGTTGGGGGGAGTACGGGTCCCAGTACTTC
>18|many|TRBV6-2/TRBV6-3|TRBD1|TRBJ1-2
CASSYSPRPGQINYGYTF
TGTGCCAGCAGTTACTCCCCCCGGCCGGGACAGATTAACTATGGCTACACCTTC
>13|many|TRBV27|TRBD1|TRBJ1-1
CASSLRGTGEAFF
TGTGCCAGCAGTTTACGTGGGACAGGTGAAGCTTTCTTT
>14|few|TRBV12-3/TRBV12-4|.|TRBJ1-2
CASSLSVTNYGYTF
TGTGCCAGCAGTTTATCCGTAACTAACTATGGCTACACCTTC
>13|many|TRBV7-2|.|TRBJ1-1
CASSLITGTEAFF
TGTGCCAGCAGCTTAATTACGGGAACTGAAGCTTTCTTT
>14|many|TRBV6-5|.|TRBJ2-4
CASSTIASKNIQYF
TGTGCCAGCAGTACTATAGCGAGCAAAAACATTCAGTACTTC
>15|many|TRBV7-2|.|TRBJ2-5
CASSLSSVSRETQYF
TGTGCCAGCAGCTTAAGTTCTGTGTCCAGGGAGACCCAGTACTTC
>13|many|TRBV29-1|TRBD2|TRBJ2-7
CSVEGLAGYEQYF
TGCAGCGTTGAGGGACTAGCGGGATACGAGCAGTACTTC